The 10 T cell receptor beta chains listed next were all sequenced from one sample in a study of blood T cell repertoires in COVID-19. Using immunoSEQ multiplex PCR, the repertoire was profiled, and TCRdb retains in-frame clones only, with some absent. The sample has some 200,000 clones; 87% are singletons. The sample was peripheral blood. The receptors were sampled from a man aged 55-75 years with active or convalescent COVID-19.

The chain carries TRBV25-1 and TRBJ2-5; 11 bases map to TRBD2. V lost 4 bases to trimming and J lost 5 bases; unmatched junction nucleotides: 9. There are 16 residues in the CDR3. Germline loops: CDR1 MGHDK, CDR2 SYGVNS. The CDR3 bases are TGTGCCAGCAGTGCCTTCCTAGCGGGGGGTTTGGAGACCCAGTACTTC. It codes for CASSAFLAGGLETQYF. Variable domain in full (rest from reference TRBV25-1 and TRBJ2-5): EADIYQTPRYLVIGTGKKITLECSQTMGHDKMYWYQQDPGMELHLIHYSYGVNSTEKGDLSSESTVSRIRTEHFPLTLESARPSHTSQYLCASSAFLAGGLETQYFGPGTRLLVL.

This clone was observed a handful of times. This chain joins TRBV9 and TRBJ2-1; the D gene is possibly TRBD2 (5 bases). The CDR3 has 15 amino acids. V was clipped by 0 bases and J by 0 bases, with 7 bases between them. Germline V gene data show CDR1 as SGDLS and CDR2 as YYNGEE. CDR3 amino acids: CASSVVAGSYNEQFF. CDR3 DNA: TGTGCCAGCAGCGTAGTTGCGGGCTCCTACAATGAGCAGTTCTTC.

V usage is TRBV4-1 and J usage is TRBJ1-2, with D possibly being TRBD1 (6 bases). The CDR3 is 15 residues long. Germline V gene sequence: CDR1 MGHRA, CDR2 YSYEKL. V was trimmed by 4 bases and J by 2 bases, leaving 14 bases between them. CDR3 in amino acids: CASSLGGRGNYGYTF. The CDR3 coding sequence is TGCGCCAGCAGCCTGGGCGGTAGGGGGAACTATGGCTACACCTTC.

The rearrangement links TRBV5-1 to TRBJ1-5; D is unresolved. The CDR3 is made up of 14 amino acids. Trimming left V 4 bases short and J 5 bases short, with 13 bases between. Germline CDR1 reads SGHRS; CDR2 reads YFSETQ. The CDR3 DNA reads TGCGCCAGCAGCCCCTCGGGAGGAGATCAGCCCCAGCATTTT. Its protein product is CASSPSGGDQPQHF.

This clone was counted a few times. V and J are TRBV7-9 and TRBJ1-3; a weak D match, TRBD1 (5 bases). V lost 5 bases and J lost 1, with 18 bases in between. In germline, CDR1 is SEHNR, CDR2 FQNEAQ (reference sequence). This CDR3 comprises 17 residues. As DNA, the CDR3 is TGTGCCAGCAGCCCTCGGACATCCTTGGTGTCTGGAAACACCATATATTTT. It encodes CASSPRTSLVSGNTIYF.

This clone was counted between two and nine times. CDR3 nucleotide sequence: TGTGCCAGCAGCTCCGCAGGGTCGGGGGGAAATCAGCCCCAGCATTTT. Translation gives CASSSAGSGGNQPQHF. This chain joins TRBV7-9 and TRBJ1-5, with D possibly matching TRBD1 (5 bases). The V gene's germline CDR1 is SEHNR and CDR2 FQNEAQ (reference sequence). V was clipped by 4 bases and J by 4 bases, with 17 bases between them. This CDR3 comprises 16 residues. The complete variable domain, with remaining parts taken from reference TRBV7-9 and TRBJ1-5, reads DTGVSQNPRHKITKRGQNVTFRCDPISEHNRLYWYRQTLGQGPEFLTYFQNEAQLEKSRLLSDRFSAERPKGSFSTLEIQRTEQGDSAMYLCASSSAGSGGNQPQHFGDGTRLSIL.

The rearrangement joins TRBV12-3 or TRBV12-4 to TRBJ1-1, with D unclear. V was cut by 5 bases and J by 9 bases, with 16 bases left in between. CDR3 size: 13 residues. The CDR3 DNA follows: TGTGCCAGCAGTAAGAGGCCGGATGTGAAAGCTTTCTTT. Translated: CASSKRPDVKAFF.

The rearrangement joins TRBV12-5 to TRBJ1-2; D is possibly TRBD1 (5 bases). V lost 3 bases and J 4 bases, leaving 9 bases between the germline ends. Germline CDR1 and CDR2: LGHNT and FRNRAP. This CDR3 is 13 amino acids long. CDR3 in amino acids: CASGFGAGYGYTF. The DNA of the CDR3 is TGTGCTAGTGGTTTTGGGGCCGGCTATGGCTACACCTTC.

This sequence joins TRBV2 and TRBJ2-3; TRBD2 agrees at 12 bases. This CDR3 spans 18 amino acids. The ends lost 4 bases at V and 4 bases at J; junction bases unmatched: 12. The germline V gene has CDR1 SNHLY and CDR2 FYNNEI. The CDR3 here is CASSVRLAGGPSADTQYF. CDR3 sequence (DNA): TGTGCCAGCAGTGTCCGGCTAGCGGGGGGGCCATCCGCAGATACGCAGTATTTT.

The chain recombines TRBV12-3 or TRBV12-4 with TRBJ2-7, with 8 nucleotides matching TRBD1. V was clipped by 6 bases and J by 3 bases; unmatched bases: 4. The CDR3 length is 13 residues. The CDR3 spells CASSNGQGYEQYF. The CDR3 DNA follows: TGTGCCAGCAGCAACGGACAGGGCTACGAGCAGTACTTC.